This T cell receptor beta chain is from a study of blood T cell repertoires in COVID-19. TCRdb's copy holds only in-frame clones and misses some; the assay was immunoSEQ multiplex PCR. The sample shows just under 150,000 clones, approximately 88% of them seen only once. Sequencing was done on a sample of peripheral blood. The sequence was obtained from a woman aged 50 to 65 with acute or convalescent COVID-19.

CDR3 sequence: CASSHFRDEQFF. The CDR3 bases are TGTGCCAGCAGTCACTTCAGGGATGAGCAGTTCTTC. V and J are TRBV2 and TRBJ2-1, with D possibly being TRBD1 (5 bases). Per the germline V gene, CDR1 is SNHLY and CDR2 is FYNNEI. The germline V and J ends were trimmed by 5 bases and 8 bases, with 10 bases remaining between them. The CDR3 extends over 12 amino acids.